This T cell receptor beta chain was documented in a study of cytomegalovirus exposure and HLA in healthy donors. The PCR contained 60 Vbeta and 13 Jbeta primers. Assay used: immunoSEQ multiplex PCR; TCRdb lists only in-frame clones, some missing. The data contain 180,000 or so clones, approximately 80% of them singletons. Study-level results: Researchers reportedly found TCR beta sequences accurately predicted most subjects' HLA-A and HLA-B alleles. Indistinguishable V segments, including TRBV6-2 and TRBV6-3, were excluded. Reported results showed that the classifier diagnosed cytomegalovirus status with high specificity and sensitivity.

Worth noting for this clone: Its antigen is undetermined.

The length of the CDR3 is 15 residues. Sequencing was carried out using PBMCs. The sequence came from a boy aged 2-9 years in good health and CMV-seronegative. The chain has TRBV21-1 and TRBJ2-3; the table's D call, TRBD2, was not checked against the DNA. TRBV21-1 is noted as a pseudogene. The CDR3 region is CASSKREDPADTQYF. As DNA, the CDR3 is TGTGCCAGCAGCAAGCGGGAGGATCCGGCAGATACGCAGTATTTT.